This entry is about one TCR beta chain. This sample is drawn from a study of blood T cell repertoires in COVID-19. Sequenced by immunoSEQ multiplex PCR; TCRdb stores in-frame clones only, minus some. The table shows about 170,000 clones, with about 90% occurring only once. Trimming took 2 bases from V and 6 from J; bases not matched to a gene: 7. CDR3 length: 15 residues. Per the germline V gene, CDR1 is MDHEN and CDR2 is SYDVKM. This receptor was taken from a woman aged 55-75 years with COVID-19, enrolled during active disease. Input material: peripheral blood. The chain couples TRBV28 to TRBJ1-3, with 7 bases aligning to TRBD1. The CDR3, as DNA: TGTGCCAGCAGTTTAGGCAGGGGGGATGTAAACACCATATATTTT. It specifies CASSLGRGDVNTIYF.